The 16 T cell receptor beta chains in this list originate from one sample, sequenced in a study of tissue T cells after allogeneic stem cell transplantation (dated 2022 in TCRdb). Libraries were made using the immunoSEQ multiplex PCR assay. TCRdb took over this immuneACCESS table, retaining in-frame rearrangements with V and J assigned. Such tables are incomplete; in checked studies, under half of the missing clones stem from an unresolved V gene, and the remainder is unexplained. The sample data list about 5,800 clones, and over 40% of these were observed just once. Of the sample, under 3.5% falls within the top ten clones. What the time point label conveys for this sample: mouse harvest day 7 after allogeneic transplant. Mouse grafts consisting of 10^7 T-cell-depleted bone marrow cells combined with 10^6 splenic CD5+ T cells were administered by tail vein injection. Sequencing input: skin. The source of these receptors is a female BALB/c mouse given C57BL/6 T cells with graft-versus-host disease after an allogeneic hematopoietic cell transplant.

Points on this clone: Mouse gene names apply. The CDR3 is cut off 1 residue early in the read; its end comes from the germline J gene. The V call is TRBV4, the J call TRBJ2-4, with 8 bases lining up with TRBD2. The CDR3 is 16 amino acids. Germline-derived CDR1 and CDR2 are LGHDT and YNNKQL (reference sequence). V lost 3 bases to trimming and J lost 0 bases; unmatched junction nucleotides: 5. The CDR3 protein is CASSYRGGRSQNTLYF. The CDR3 DNA, read in part, is TGTGCCAGCAGCTACCGGGGGGGCAGGAGTCAAAACACCTTGTAC.

Concerning this clone itself: Genes and germline come from the mouse. The CDR3 extends 1 residue past the end of the read, so its final part is completed from the germline J gene. The rearrangement links TRBV26 to TRBJ2-5, with TRBD2 matching 8 bases. V was pared by 0 bases and J by 0 bases, with 2 bases of the junction left unmatched. The CDR3 has 16 residues. Germline V lookup: CDR1 KGHPV, CDR2 FQNQEV (reference sequence). The CDR3 bases that were read are TGTGCCAGCAGTCTGTCCTGGGGGGCTAACCAAGACACCCAGTAC. Its translation is CASSLSWGANQDTQY. The full CDR3 reads CASSLSWGANQDTQYF.

This clone was counted only a few times. Mouse gene names and germline throughout. The read ends 1 residue before the CDR3 terminus; that terminus is restored from the germline J gene. The chain joins TRBV26 to TRBJ1-4, with no clear D. V was trimmed by 4 bases and J by 0 bases, leaving 3 bases between them. The germline CDR1 and CDR2 sequences are KGHPV and FQNQEV (reference sequence). The CDR3 sequence is 13 residues long. The DNA read from the CDR3 is TGTGCCAGCAGTCAGTTTTCCAACGAAAGATTATTT. It specifies CASSQFSNERLF. The whole CDR3 sequence reads CASSQFSNERLFF.

In the case of this clone: The gene names here belong to mouse. The read gets to within 1 residue of the CDR3 end, and the germline J gene fills in the rest. The chain has TRBV26 and TRBJ2-4; D unresolved. Deletions cut 2 bases from V and 0 bases from J, with 3 bases between. From germline, CDR1 is KGHPV and CDR2 FQNQEV (reference sequence). This CDR3 is 13 amino acids long. The part of the CDR3 DNA that was read is TGTGCCAGCAGTCTGGAAAGTCAAAACACCTTGTAC. This translates into CASSLESQNTLY. The full CDR3 is CASSLESQNTLYF. Using reference TRBV26 and TRBJ2-4 for the parts outside the CDR3, the full variable domain is NSKVIQTPRYLVKGQGQKAKMRCIPEKGHPVVFWYQQNKNNEFKFLINFQNQEVLQQIDMTEKRFSAECPSNSPCSLEIQSSEAGDSALYLCASSLESQNTLYFGAGTRLSVL.

To note about this clone: Genes and germline are mouse. Coverage ceases 1 residue before the CDR3 finishes, and the germline J gene fills in the end. This same CDR3 is encoded by further DNA sequences in the sample. The chain links TRBV26 to TRBJ2-3; no clear D gene. Germline loops: CDR1 KGHPV, CDR2 FQNQEV (reference sequence). The CDR3 consists of 13 residues. Trimming removed 3 bases from V and 0 bases from J, with 4 bases in between. The CDR3 DNA, read in part, is TGTGCCAGCAGTCTACACAGTGCAGAAACGCTGTAT. It yields the protein CASSLHSAETLY. The CDR3 in full is CASSLHSAETLYF.

In its sample, this clone was seen a few times. Gene names and germline refer to mouse. CDR3 sequence: CASSLEQEYEQYF. Incomplete CDR3 DNA: TGTGCCAGCAGCTTAGAACAGGAATATGAACAGTAC. The chain recombines TRBV3 with TRBJ2-7; tentatively, D is TRBD1 (5 bases). The read is 1 residue too short to cover the CDR3 end, so that end is filled in from the germline J gene. V was pared by 1 base and J by 4 bases, with 8 bases between. CDR3 length: 13 residues. Per germline, CDR1 SNHLY and CDR2 FYNGKV (reference sequence).

About this clone itself: Gene names are the mouse ones. The read ends 1 residue early relative to the CDR3; the germline J gene fills the gap. The V call is TRBV26, the J call TRBJ2-1, with D perhaps assigned TRBD1 or TRBD2 (5 bases each). The germline gives CDR1 KGHPV, CDR2 FQNQEV (reference sequence). V lost 1 base, J lost 5 bases, and 9 bases lay in between. This CDR3 is built from 14 residues. The DNA read from the CDR3 is TGTGCCAGCAGTCTGTGGGGGAGGGATGCTGAGCAGTTC. This encodes CASSLWGRDAEQF. The whole CDR3 region reads CASSLWGRDAEQFF.

As concerns this clone: Gene names are the mouse ones. The DNA ends 1 residue before the CDR3 does, and the rest of the CDR3 is filled in from the germline J gene. The V and J genes are TRBV26 and TRBJ1-3, with a possible D match to TRBD1 (5 bases). The CDR3 has 14 amino acids. V lost 1 base and J lost 2, with 6 bases in between. Germline CDR1 KGHPV, CDR2 FQNQEV (reference sequence). CDR3 DNA, as far as it was read: TGTGCCAGCAGTCTGTGGGGGGCTGGAAATACGCTCTAT. It translates to CASSLWGAGNTLY. The full CDR3 protein reads CASSLWGAGNTLYF.

About this clone: Gene labels here are mouse ones. The sequenced fragment ends 1 residue before the CDR3 boundary, so the rest is inferred from the germline J gene. This chain uses TRBV26 with TRBJ1-1; D is uncertain. V was shortened by 4 bases and J by 10 bases, with 10 bases between the two germline ends. Looked up from germline, CDR1 is KGHPV and CDR2 is FQNQEV (reference sequence). The CDR3 consists of 11 residues. The CDR3 protein is CASSPQAGVFF. The covered CDR3 bases are TGTGCCAGCAGTCCGCAGGCGGGAGTCTTC.

As to this clone: Mouse germline and gene names are used. Incomplete CDR3 DNA: TGTGCCAGCAGTTACAGGGATACCGGGCAGCTCTAC. Protein: CASSYRDTGQLY. The entire CDR3 is CASSYRDTGQLYF. The V call is TRBV15, the J call TRBJ2-2; tentatively, D is TRBD1 (6 bases). The read falls 1 residue short of the CDR3 end, and the missing part is taken from the germline J gene. The length of the CDR3 is 13 residues. From germline, CDR1 is SGHND and CDR2 FRSKSL. With 4 bases removed from V and 5 bases from J, the gap between germline ends came to 8 bases.

A few counts support this clone. Gene names and germline refer to mouse. The read gets to within 1 residue of the CDR3 end, and the germline J gene fills in the rest. The chain couples TRBV16 to TRBJ2-1; 9 bases line up with TRBD1. This CDR3 has 15 amino acids. Germline assignment: CDR1 SGHSA and CDR2 FRNQAP. V was pared by 4 bases and J by 2 bases, with 3 bases of the junction left unmatched. The CDR3 is CASSSRDRDYAEQFF. The sequenced CDR3 bases are TGTGCAAGCAGCTCCCGGGACAGGGACTATGCTGAGCAGTTC.

On this clone itself: Gene names and germline match the mouse. The CDR3 here is CASRIQGNTEVFF. The CDR3 DNA, read in part, is TGTGCCAGCAGGATACAGGGAAACACAGAAGTCTTC. The chain is built from TRBV26 and TRBJ1-1; a weak D match, TRBD1 (6 bases). The read terminates 1 residue ahead of where the CDR3 ends, so the germline J gene completes it. The germline V gene has CDR1 KGHPV and CDR2 FQNQEV (reference sequence). CDR3 length: 13 residues. The ends were cut back, 6 bases at V and 1 base at J, with 9 bases in the middle.

Turning to this clone: Genes and germline come from the mouse. From the germline J gene comes the end of the CDR3, since the read stops 1 residue before it. The genes are TRBV12-2 and TRBJ1-1; 10 bases are shared with TRBD1. The CDR3 extends over 15 amino acids. The germline V gene encodes CDR1 SGHLS and CDR2 HYDKME. The V gene end was trimmed by 4 bases and the J gene end by 4 bases; junction bases not matched to a gene: 8. The part of the CDR3 DNA that was read is TGTGCCAGCTCCCTCGGGACAGGGGAGGGCACAGAAGTCTTC. Its protein product is CASSLGTGEGTEVF. From start to end, the CDR3 is CASSLGTGEGTEVFF. Full variable domain (remainder filled in from reference TRBV12-2 and TRBJ1-1): NSGVVQSPRYIIKGKGERSILKCIPISGHLSVAWYQQTQGQELKFFIQHYDKMERDKGNLPSRFSVQQFDDYHSEMNMSALELEDSAVYFCASSLGTGEGTEVFFGKGTRLTVV.

Details on this clone: Each gene name is a mouse one. The read gets to within 1 residue of the CDR3 end, and the germline J gene fills in the rest. The rearrangement links TRBV14 to TRBJ2-7; D possibly corresponds to TRBD2 (6 bases). The CDR3 runs to 13 residues. CDR1 SGHDT and CDR2 FRDEAV come from the germline V gene. Trimming took 6 bases from V and 0 from J, leaving 10 bases between them. CDR3 region: CASTTGSSYEQYF. The covered CDR3 bases are TGTGCCAGCACAACTGGGAGCTCCTATGAACAGTAC. The variable domain in full, with the rest retrieved from reference TRBV14 and TRBJ2-7, is EAGVTQSPRYAVLQEGQAVSFWCDPISGHDTLYWYQQPRDQGPQLLVYFRDEAVIDNSQLPSDRFSAVRPKGTNSTLKIQSAKQGDTATYLCASTTGSSYEQYFGPGTRLTVL.

There are a few counts of this clone. Gene labels here are mouse ones. The read finishes 1 residue shy of the CDR3 end, and the germline J gene is used to complete it. This chain links TRBV3 with TRBJ2-7; D is ambiguous. V was shortened by 5 bases and J by 0 bases, with 5 bases between the two germline ends. The germline CDR1 and CDR2 sequences are SNHLY and FYNGKV (reference sequence). The length of the CDR3 is 12 residues. The part of the CDR3 DNA that was read is TGTGCCAGCAGCCAGAGCTCCTATGAACAGTAC. Translated: CASSQSSYEQY. The whole CDR3 sequence reads CASSQSSYEQYF.

About this clone: Mouse names are used for the genes. The CDR3 end lies 1 residue beyond the end of the read and is filled in from the germline J gene. The chain carries TRBV2 and TRBJ1-6, with D perhaps TRBD1 (5 bases). TRBJ1-6 is reported as an ORF; its role is uncertain. This CDR3 has 15 residues. Trimming removed 0 bases from V and 6 bases from J, with 9 bases in between. Per germline, CDR1 LGHNA and CDR2 YSYQKL. The DNA read from the CDR3 is TGTGCCAGCAGCCAAGAGGTCAGGGTTAATTCGCCCCTCTAC. Translated: CASSQEVRVNSPLY. The complete CDR3 sequence is CASSQEVRVNSPLYF.